This T cell receptor (beta chain) emerged from a study of PD-1 blockade in classical Hodgkin lymphoma. Study details: Patients were administered nivolumab (3 mg/kg intravenously) every 2 weeks.

Points from the study as a whole: As was reported, newly diagnosed patients showed lower baseline TCR diversity than healthy donors did.

This clone has only one observation. Its antigen is unidentified. The V gene lost 5 bases and the J gene lost 0 bases, with 11 bases spanning the gap. Germline values: CDR1 MDHEN, CDR2 SYDVKM. This CDR3 spans 16 amino acids. Regarding time point: cycle 4 day 1 (C4D1), after six to seven weeks of nivolumab. In every patient, relapse followed autologous stem cell transplantation, while exposure to brentuximab vedotin differed. TCRdb keeps only in-frame clones here, not all; method: immunoSEQ multiplex PCR. The table includes some 33,000 clones, about 72% detected once. This receptor was taken from a human donor with classical Hodgkin lymphoma. The sequences come from peripheral blood mononuclear cells (PBMCs), collected before the fourth cycle of nivolumab. V usage is TRBV28 and J usage is TRBJ2-6; D not resolved. CDR3 in amino acids: CASSAGSDSGANVLTF. CDR3 nucleotide sequence: TGTGCCAGCAGTGCTGGATCCGACTCTGGGGCCAACGTCCTGACTTTC.